This T cell receptor (beta chain) was identified during a study of T cell changes during pregnancy in multiple sclerosis. This clone was detected only once. The germline CDR1 and CDR2 sequences are KGHSH and LQKENI. Trimming took 6 bases from V and 4 from J; bases not matched to a gene: 7. This CDR3 has 15 amino acids. Assay used: immunoSEQ multiplex PCR; TCRdb lists only in-frame clones, some missing. The sample lists 12,000 or so clones; more than 80% were seen once. Sequencing used CD8+ T cells from peripheral blood mononuclear cells, obtained after pregnancy. The gene calls are TRBV18 and TRBJ1-4, with 8 bases that match TRBD1. This receptor was obtained from a female donor in good health, enrolled as a control in a pregnancy study. This chain's CDR3 is CASSPDRGFNEKLFF. In DNA, the CDR3 is TGTGCCAGCTCCCCAGACAGGGGTTTTAATGAAAAACTGTTTTTT.